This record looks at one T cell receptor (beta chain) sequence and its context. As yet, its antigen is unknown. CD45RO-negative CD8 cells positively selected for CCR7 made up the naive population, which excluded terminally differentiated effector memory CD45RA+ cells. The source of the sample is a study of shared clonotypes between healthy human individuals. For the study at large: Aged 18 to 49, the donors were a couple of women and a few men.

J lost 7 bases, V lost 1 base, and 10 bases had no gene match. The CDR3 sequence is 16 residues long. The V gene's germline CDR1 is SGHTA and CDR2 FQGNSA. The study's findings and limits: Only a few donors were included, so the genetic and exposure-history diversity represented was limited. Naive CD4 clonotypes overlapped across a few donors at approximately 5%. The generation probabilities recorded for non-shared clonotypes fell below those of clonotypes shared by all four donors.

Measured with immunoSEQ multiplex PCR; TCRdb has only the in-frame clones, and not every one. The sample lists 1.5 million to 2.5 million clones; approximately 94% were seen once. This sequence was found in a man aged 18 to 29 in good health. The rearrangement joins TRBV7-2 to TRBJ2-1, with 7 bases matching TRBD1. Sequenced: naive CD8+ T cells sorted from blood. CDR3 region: CASSLGATGSRNEQFF. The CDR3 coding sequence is TGTGCCAGCAGCTTAGGGGCGACAGGGTCGAGGAATGAGCAGTTCTTC.